The clone carrying this T cell receptor beta chain has only a few counts. Its matching antigen is unknown. The CDR3 loop spans 13 amino acids. The V end lost 0 bases, the J end lost 7 bases, and 12 bases lay between the germline ends. Germline lookup yields CDR1 SQVTM and CDR2 ANQGSEA. This sample stems from a study of cytomegalovirus exposure and HLA in healthy donors. Turning to the study itself: Early release data held around 80 million unique TCRs from HLA-typed donors. Broader study findings: The HLA-A and HLA-B alleles of most subjects were reportedly predicted accurately from TCR beta sequences.

Both 60 Vbeta primers and 13 Jbeta primers went into the PCR. Data came from immunoSEQ multiplex PCR; TCRdb stores just in-frame clones and leaves some out. The table records 150,000 to 200,000 clones, under 75% of them present only once. This clonotype originated in a middle-aged man in good health and CMV-seropositive. Sequenced material: PBMCs. This chain uses TRBV29-1 with TRBJ1-2; D gene ambiguous. The CDR3 is CSVEEGRSGGYTF. Here the CDR3 DNA reads TGCAGCGTTGAAGAAGGGAGAAGCGGTGGCTACACCTTC.